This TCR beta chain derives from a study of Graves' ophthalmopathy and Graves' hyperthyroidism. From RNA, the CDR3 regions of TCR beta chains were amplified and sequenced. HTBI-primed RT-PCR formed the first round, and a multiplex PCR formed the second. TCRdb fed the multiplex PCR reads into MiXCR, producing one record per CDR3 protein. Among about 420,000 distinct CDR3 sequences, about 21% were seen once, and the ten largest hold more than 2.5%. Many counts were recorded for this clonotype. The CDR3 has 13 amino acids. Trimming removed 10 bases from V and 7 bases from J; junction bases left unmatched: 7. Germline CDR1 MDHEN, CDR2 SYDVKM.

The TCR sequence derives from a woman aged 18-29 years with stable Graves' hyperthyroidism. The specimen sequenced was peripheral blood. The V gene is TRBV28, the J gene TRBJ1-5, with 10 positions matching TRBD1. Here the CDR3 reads CANSRDRGQPQHF. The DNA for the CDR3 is TGTGCCAACTCCCGGGACAGGGGCCAGCCCCAGCATTTT.